This T cell receptor beta chain derives from a study of T cells after yellow fever vaccination. V was shortened by 2 bases and J by 2 bases, with 6 bases between the two germline ends. Germline CDR1 reads MGHRA; CDR2 reads YSYEKL. There are 13 residues in the CDR3. TCRdb reprocessed the 5' RACE reads via MiXCR and lists one record per CDR3 protein. Here the sample spans 300,000 to 400,000 distinct CDR3 sequences, about 9.5% being singletons. The chain is built from TRBV4-1 and TRBJ1-1; D is uncertain. The sequence came from a man aged 18 to 30 who received the YFV17D yellow fever vaccine. This specimen was PBMCs, taken on the day of the first yellow fever vaccination. CDR3 residues: CASSQRLNTEAFF. As DNA, the CDR3 is TGCGCCAGCAGCCAAAGACTTAACACTGAAGCTTTCTTT.